What follows are 24 T cell receptor beta chains derived from one specimen sequenced in a study of blood T cell repertoires in COVID-19 (dated by TCRdb to the early 2020s). The library was generated by the immunoSEQ multiplex PCR assay. Held by TCRdb, this immuneACCESS table contains in-frame sequences only and omits some clones. Under half of the omission traces to an unresolved V gene where checked; the cause of the rest is unknown. For this sample there are more than 95,000 clones; under 85% appear just once. The ten largest account for roughly 10% of the sample. Sequencing was carried out using peripheral blood. All receptors derive from a man aged 55 to 70 with acute or convalescent COVID-19.

V is TRBV5-1 and J is TRBJ1-4; D ambiguous. The germline V gene has CDR1 SGHRS and CDR2 YFSETQ. Trimming took 1 base from V and 4 from J, leaving 11 bases between them. The CDR3 covers 15 residues. The DNA for the CDR3 is TGCGCCAGCAGCTTGACCGGGTTTGGTAATGAAAAACTGTTTTTT. It codes for CASSLTGFGNEKLFF.

This chain connects TRBV11-2 to TRBJ2-3; TRBD2 aligns across 13 bases. The V segment lost 6 bases and the J segment 1 base; nucleotides outside the gene matches: 13. From germline, CDR1 is SGHAT and CDR2 FQNNGV. This CDR3 contains 19 residues. The CDR3 DNA reads TGTGCCAGCAGGCTTACTAGCGGGAGGGCCCTCTGGGGCACAGATACGCAGTATTTT. Protein product: CASRLTSGRALWGTDTQYF. Together with reference TRBV11-2 and TRBJ2-3, the CDR3 gives the full variable domain: EAGVAQSPRYKIIEKRQSVAFWCNPISGHATLYWYQQILGQGPKLLIQFQNNGVVDDSQLPKDRFSAERLKGVDSTLKIQPAKLEDSAVYLCASRLTSGRALWGTDTQYFGPGTRLTVL.

This rearrangement joins TRBV19 to TRBJ1-2, with D uncertain. This CDR3 has 12 residues. V lost 4 bases, J lost 8 bases, and 11 bases lay in between. The germline V gene encodes CDR1 LNHDA and CDR2 SQIVND (reference sequence). CDR3 region: CASSTSVRGYTF. CDR3 DNA: TGTGCCAGTAGTACTAGCGTACGGGGCTACACCTTC.

The chain carries TRBV6-5 and TRBJ1-5; D gene unclear. Germline loops: CDR1 MNHEY, CDR2 SVGAGI. The CDR3 runs to 13 residues. The ends were cut back, 6 bases at V and 4 bases at J, with 10 bases in the middle. CDR3: CASSPTMNQPQHF. The CDR3 region has the DNA TGTGCCAGCAGCCCAACTATGAATCAGCCCCAGCATTTT.

In this sample, this clone turned up once. The V and J genes are TRBV4-1 and TRBJ2-7, with D perhaps matching TRBD2 (5 bases). The CDR3 covers 15 residues. CDR1 and CDR2 (germline): MGHRA, YSYEKL. Trimming removed 6 bases at V and 3 bases at J, with 18 bases between. The CDR3 sequence is CASRTGPRAGYEQYF. CDR3 nucleotides: TGCGCCAGCAGGACCGGGCCGCGGGCAGGCTACGAGCAGTACTTC.

The chain recombines TRBV5-1 with TRBJ1-1; possibly TRBD1 for D (6 bases). Trimming left V 0 bases short and J 6 bases short, with 15 bases between. CDR1 is SGHRS and CDR2 is YFSETQ in the germline V gene. The CDR3 contains 15 residues. The CDR3 nucleotides are TGCGCCAGCAGCTTGGCCGGGCAGGGGAAGGCTGAAGCTTTCTTT. Residues: CASSLAGQGKAEAFF. The complete variable domain, with remaining parts taken from reference TRBV5-1 and TRBJ1-1, reads KAGVTQTPRYLIKTRGQQVTLSCSPISGHRSVSWYQQTPGQGLQFLFEYFSETQRNKGNFPGRFSGRQFSNSRSEMNVSTLELGDSALYLCASSLAGQGKAEAFFGQGTRLTVV.

This clone turned up a few times. The chain employs TRBV18 and TRBJ1-3, with no clear D. The CDR3 has 14 residues. Germline lookup yields CDR1 KGHSH and CDR2 LQKENI. With 0 bases removed from V and 4 bases from J, the gap between germline ends came to 7 bases. CDR3 sequence (DNA): TGTGCCAGCTCACCACCCGGCAGGGGAAACACCATATATTTT. Its protein is CASSPPGRGNTIYF.

This chain links TRBV28 with TRBJ1-5, with 8 bases identical to TRBD1. Germline CDR1 MDHEN, CDR2 SYDVKM. V dropped 10 bases and J dropped 7; count of bases not matched to a gene: 3. This CDR3 has 11 residues. CDR3 coding DNA: TGTGCCACTACAGGGGGACAGCCCCAGCATTTT. Its translation: CATTGGQPQHF.

This clone was seen more than once but under ten times. The chain is built from TRBV28 and TRBJ1-2; 7 bases match TRBD1. Germline values: CDR1 MDHEN, CDR2 SYDVKM. The ends lost 5 bases at V and 5 bases at J; junction bases unmatched: 8. CDR3 length: 14 amino acids. The CDR3 DNA follows: TGTGCCAGCAGTCCCTCGGACAGGCCTTATGGCTACACCTTC. Its translation: CASSPSDRPYGYTF.

CDR3 sequence (DNA): TGTGCCACCAGTGACCCCCGACAATCTCCTGGGGCCAACGTCCTGACTTTC. As protein: CATSDPRQSPGANVLTF. V gene TRBV24-1 combines with J gene TRBJ2-6; D unresolved. The CDR3 runs 17 residues. Germline V gene lookup returns CDR1 KGHDR and CDR2 SFDVKD. V gave up 4 bases and J gave up 2 bases, with 14 bases separating them.

This clone was detected only a few times. The chain employs TRBV7-7 and TRBJ2-5; 8 nucleotides align to TRBD1. Germline CDR1 SSHAT, CDR2 FNYEAQ (reference sequence). The CDR3 has 16 residues. Trimming removed 4 bases from V and 4 bases from J; junction bases left unmatched: 11. The CDR3 loop is CASSSRTTGTGETQYF. CDR3 coding DNA: TGTGCCAGCAGCTCCCGGACCACCGGGACAGGAGAGACCCAGTACTTC.

The chain joins TRBV5-1 to TRBJ2-7; 13 bases line up with TRBD2. The V gene's germline CDR1 is SGHRS and CDR2 YFSETQ. V was clipped by 0 bases and J by 4 bases; unmatched bases: 10. This CDR3 spans 18 amino acids. DNA of the CDR3: TGCGCCAGCAGCTTGGCGACTAGCGGGAGGAAGGATAGGTACGAGCAGTACTTC. This gives the protein CASSLATSGRKDRYEQYF.

V and J are TRBV6-5 and TRBJ1-2, with 7 bases fitting TRBD1. Germline-derived CDR1 and CDR2 are MNHEY and SVGAGI. V was clipped by 5 bases and J by 4 bases; unmatched bases: 7. There are 14 residues in the CDR3. The CDR3 sequence is CASSPTGAVYGYTF. The CDR3 nucleotides read TGTGCCAGCAGTCCAACAGGGGCCGTCTATGGCTACACCTTC.

The sample holds one count of this clone. The chain combines TRBV5-1 with TRBJ2-5, with 9 positions matching TRBD2. The CDR3 is 16 amino acids. V shed 0 bases and J 4 bases; nucleotides not matched to a gene: 7. CDR1 and CDR2 (germline): SGHRS, YFSETQ. This CDR3 reads CASSLAGREGRETQYF. CDR3 nucleotides: TGCGCCAGCAGCTTGGCCGGGCGGGAGGGCAGAGAGACCCAGTACTTC.

The chain has TRBV29-1 and TRBJ2-2; D perhaps matches TRBD1 (7 bases). CDR1 SQVTM and CDR2 ANQGSEA come from the germline V gene. This CDR3 comprises 13 residues. DNA for the CDR3: TGCGCCGGAGGGGGCGGGAACACCGGGGAGCTGTTTTTT. Its translation is CAGGGGNTGELFF.

The rearrangement links TRBV30 to TRBJ1-2, with D tentatively TRBD1 (6 bases). The germline V gene encodes CDR1 GTSNPN and CDR2 SVGIG (reference sequence). The CDR3 has 13 amino acids. The V end lost 2 bases, the J end lost 4 bases, and 11 bases lay between the germline ends. In DNA form, the CDR3 reads TGTGCCTGGAGTACCCTAGGGGGCTATGGCTACACCTTC. Residues: CAWSTLGGYGYTF.

The J gene is TRBJ1-2, the V gene TRBV28; perhaps TRBD1 as D (5 bases). Germline V gene data show CDR1 as MDHEN and CDR2 as SYDVKM. V was trimmed by 2 bases and J by 8 bases, leaving 15 bases between them. The CDR3 totals 14 residues. This chain's CDR3 is CASSLASPGPGYTF. The DNA of the CDR3 is TGTGCCAGCAGTTTAGCGTCACCAGGGCCCGGCTACACCTTC.

This clone was detected a few times. The gene calls are TRBV7-8 and TRBJ2-7; D is uncertain. The CDR3 runs to 12 residues. The germline V gene has CDR1 SGHVS and CDR2 FQNEAQ. Trimming left V 5 bases short and J 1 base short, with 6 bases between. The CDR3 nucleotides are TGTGCCAGCAGCCGACCTTCCTACGAGCAGTACTTC. Protein sequence: CASSRPSYEQYF. The full variable domain, its missing parts supplied by reference TRBV7-8 and TRBJ2-7, is GAGVSQSPRYKVAKRGQDVALRCDPISGHVSLFWYQQALGQGPEFLTYFQNEAQLDKSGLPSDRFFAERPEGSVSTLKIQRTQQEDSAVYLCASSRPSYEQYFGPGTRLTVT.

On this clone: The sample carries other DNA sequences with the same CDR3. This sequence joins TRBV5-1 and TRBJ2-5; 7 positions agree with TRBD2. In germline, CDR1 is SGHRS, CDR2 YFSETQ. The CDR3 covers 13 residues. V dropped 3 bases and J dropped 5; count of bases not matched to a gene: 4. The CDR3 region is CASSSVSGETQYF. CDR3 in DNA: TGCGCCAGCAGCTCCGTTAGCGGGGAGACCCAGTACTTC.

This chain joins TRBV6-1 and TRBJ2-1; TRBD2 agrees at 10 bases. CDR1 MNHNS and CDR2 SASEGT come from the germline V gene. V was clipped by 3 bases and J by 8 bases; unmatched bases: 7. This CDR3 region has 15 residues. DNA of the CDR3: TGTGCCAGCAGTGATCCAGCGGGAGGGCCTTATGAGCAGTTCTTC. The encoded protein is CASSDPAGGPYEQFF.

The J gene is TRBJ1-2, the V gene TRBV2; tentatively, D is TRBD1 (5 bases). Trimming removed 4 bases from V and 3 bases from J, with 15 bases in between. This CDR3 has 15 residues. CDR1 is SNHLY, CDR2 FYNNEI, per germline. CDR3 sequence: CASSASGRADYGYTF. The CDR3 DNA is TGTGCCAGCAGTGCGTCCGGCAGGGCGGACTATGGCTACACCTTC.

This chain uses TRBV2 with TRBJ2-3; a weak D match, TRBD2 (6 bases). CDR1 is SNHLY and CDR2 is FYNNEI in the germline V gene. The CDR3 runs to 12 residues. Trimming removed 2 bases from V and 7 bases from J, with 7 bases in between. The CDR3 DNA is TGTGCCAGCAGTGAAAGGGACTATACGCAGTATTTT. It yields the protein CASSERDYTQYF.

V is TRBV5-8 and J is TRBJ2-1, with TRBD1 matching over 8 bases. The ends lost 5 bases at V and 3 bases at J; junction bases unmatched: 4. The germline gives CDR1 SGHTS, CDR2 YDEGEE. The length of the CDR3 is 14 residues. The CDR3 DNA reads as TGTGCCAGCAGACGGGGGACAGGCTACAATGAGCAGTTCTTC. This gives the protein CASRRGTGYNEQFF.

The rearrangement joins TRBV3-1 (or the pseudogene TRBV3-2) to TRBJ1-2, with D perhaps TRBD1 (5 bases). The V gene's germline CDR1 is LGHDT and CDR2 YNNKEL (reference sequence). This CDR3 has 15 amino acids. V shed 5 bases and J shed 6 bases, with 19 bases lying between them. CDR3 DNA: TGTGCCAGCAGCAAACCCCAGCAGGGCCTCCATGGCTACACCTTC. Residues: CASSKPQQGLHGYTF.